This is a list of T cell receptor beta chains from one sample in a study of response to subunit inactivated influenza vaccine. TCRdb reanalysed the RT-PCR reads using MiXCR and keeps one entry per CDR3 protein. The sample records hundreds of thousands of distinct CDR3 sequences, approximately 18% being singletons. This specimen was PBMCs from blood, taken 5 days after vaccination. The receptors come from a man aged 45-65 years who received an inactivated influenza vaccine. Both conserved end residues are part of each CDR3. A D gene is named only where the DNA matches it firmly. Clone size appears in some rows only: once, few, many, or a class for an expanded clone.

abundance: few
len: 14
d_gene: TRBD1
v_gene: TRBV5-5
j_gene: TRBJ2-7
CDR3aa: CASSDGTGLYEQYF
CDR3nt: TGTGCCAGCTCGGATGGGACAGGACTGTACGAGCAGTACTTC

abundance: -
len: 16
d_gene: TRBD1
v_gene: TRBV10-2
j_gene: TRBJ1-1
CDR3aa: CASSSDRGPKNTEAFF
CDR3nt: TGCGCCAGCAGCAGCGACAGGGGACCTAAGAACACTGAAGCTTTCTTT

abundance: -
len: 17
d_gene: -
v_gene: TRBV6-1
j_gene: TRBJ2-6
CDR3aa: CASQGTGFNSGANVLTF
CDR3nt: TGTGCCAGCCAGGGGACGGGGTTCAACTCTGGGGCCAACGTCCTGACTTTC

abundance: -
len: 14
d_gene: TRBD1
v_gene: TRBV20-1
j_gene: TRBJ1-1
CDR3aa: CSARGTGQRTEAFF
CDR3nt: TGCAGTGCTAGGGGGACAGGGCAGCGGACTGAAGCTTTCTTT

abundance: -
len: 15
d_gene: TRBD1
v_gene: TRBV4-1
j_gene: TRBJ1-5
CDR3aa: CASSQTGLGNQPQHF
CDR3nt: TGCGCCAGCAGCCAGACAGGGCTAGGCAATCAGCCCCAGCATTTT

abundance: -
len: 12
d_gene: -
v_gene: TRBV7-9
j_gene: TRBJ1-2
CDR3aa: CASSLAGAGYTF
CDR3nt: TGTGCCAGCAGCTTAGCCGGCGCTGGCTACACCTTC

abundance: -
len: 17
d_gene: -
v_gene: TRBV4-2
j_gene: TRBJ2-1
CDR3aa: CASSQPTVGSSYNEQFF
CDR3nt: TGTGCCAGCAGCCAACCGACCGTCGGCAGCTCCTACAATGAGCAGTTCTTC

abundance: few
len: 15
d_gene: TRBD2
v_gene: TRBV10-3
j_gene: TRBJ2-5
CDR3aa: CAISEPGLRGHTQYF
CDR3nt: TGTGCCATCAGTGAGCCGGGACTACGAGGTCATACCCAGTACTTC

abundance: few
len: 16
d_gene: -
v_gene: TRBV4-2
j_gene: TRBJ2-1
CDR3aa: CASSQAEWVRHNEQFF
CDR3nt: TGTGCCAGCAGCCAAGCGGAGTGGGTTAGACACAATGAGCAGTTCTTC

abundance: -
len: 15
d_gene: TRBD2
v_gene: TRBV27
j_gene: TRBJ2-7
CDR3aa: CASSLRLAGKNEQYF
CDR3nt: TGTGCCAGCAGTCTACGACTAGCCGGGAAGAACGAGCAGTACTTC

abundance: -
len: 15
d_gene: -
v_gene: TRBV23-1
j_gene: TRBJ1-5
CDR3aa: CASSQSGDSNQPQHF
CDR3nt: TGCGCCAGCAGTCAATCTGGGGATAGCAATCAGCCCCAGCATTTT

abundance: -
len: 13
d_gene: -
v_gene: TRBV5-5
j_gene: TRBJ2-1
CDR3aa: CAIGAGLLNEQFF
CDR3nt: TGTGCCATCGGCGCCGGGCTCCTCAATGAGCAGTTCTTC

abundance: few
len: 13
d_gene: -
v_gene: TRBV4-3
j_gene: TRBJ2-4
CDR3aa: CASSQDQASIQYF
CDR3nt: TGCGCCAGCAGCCAAGATCAGGCAAGCATTCAGTACTTC

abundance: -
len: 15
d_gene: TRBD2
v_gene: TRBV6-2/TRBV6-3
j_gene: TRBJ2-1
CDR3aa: CASSGGTSVLGEQFF
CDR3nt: TGTGCCAGCAGTGGGGGGACTAGCGTTCTGGGGGAGCAGTTCTTC

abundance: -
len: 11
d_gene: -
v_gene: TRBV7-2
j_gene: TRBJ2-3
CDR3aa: CASTPRDTQYF
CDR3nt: TGTGCCAGCACACCTAGAGATACGCAGTATTTT

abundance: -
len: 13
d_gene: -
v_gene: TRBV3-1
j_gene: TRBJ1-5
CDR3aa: CASSPDSDQPQHF
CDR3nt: TGTGCCAGCAGCCCCGACAGCGATCAGCCCCAGCATTTT

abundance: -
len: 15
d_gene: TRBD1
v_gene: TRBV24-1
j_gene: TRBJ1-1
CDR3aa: CATSDSGTADDEAFF
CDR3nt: TGTGCCACCAGTGATTCCGGGACAGCAGACGATGAAGCTTTCTTT

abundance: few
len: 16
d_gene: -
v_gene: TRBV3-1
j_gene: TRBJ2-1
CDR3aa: CASSQVGSLSYNEQFF
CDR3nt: TGTGCCAGCAGCCAGGTAGGAAGCCTCTCCTACAATGAGCAGTTCTTC

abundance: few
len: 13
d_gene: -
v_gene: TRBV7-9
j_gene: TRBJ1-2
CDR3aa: CASSPGRRYGYTF
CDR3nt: TGTGCCAGCAGCCCGGGACGAAGATATGGCTACACCTTC

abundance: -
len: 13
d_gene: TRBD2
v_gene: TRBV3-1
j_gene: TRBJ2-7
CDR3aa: CASSRLAGTEQYF
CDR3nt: TGTGCCAGCAGCCGCCTAGCGGGGACCGAGCAGTACTTC

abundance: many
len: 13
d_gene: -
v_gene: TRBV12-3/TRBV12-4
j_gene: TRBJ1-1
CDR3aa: CASSRAFGSEAFF
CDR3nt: TGTGCCAGCAGTAGGGCCTTTGGTTCTGAAGCTTTCTTT

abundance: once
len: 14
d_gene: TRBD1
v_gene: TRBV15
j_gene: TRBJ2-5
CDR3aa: CATSLEGGRETQYF
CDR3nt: TGTGCCACCAGCCTGGAAGGGGGCCGAGAGACCCAGTACTTC

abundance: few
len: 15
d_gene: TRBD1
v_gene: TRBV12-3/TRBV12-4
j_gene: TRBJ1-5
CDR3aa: CASSFATGGNQPQHF
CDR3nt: TGTGCCAGCAGTTTCGCGACAGGGGGCAATCAGCCCCAGCATTTT

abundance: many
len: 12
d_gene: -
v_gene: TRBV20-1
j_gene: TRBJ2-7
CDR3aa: CSAHWSGYEQYF
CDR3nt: TGCAGTGCCCATTGGTCGGGCTACGAGCAGTACTTC

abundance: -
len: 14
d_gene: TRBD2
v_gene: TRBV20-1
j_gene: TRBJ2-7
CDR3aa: CSARSVAGVHEQYF
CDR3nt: TGCAGTGCTAGATCGGTAGCGGGAGTCCACGAGCAGTACTTC

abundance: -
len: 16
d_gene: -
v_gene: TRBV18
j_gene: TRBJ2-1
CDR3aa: CASSPATPFSYNEQFF
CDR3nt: TGTGCCAGCTCACCGGCGACGCCTTTTTCCTACAATGAGCAGTTCTTC

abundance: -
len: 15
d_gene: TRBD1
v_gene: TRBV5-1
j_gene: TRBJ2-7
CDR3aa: CASSHGTGGFYEQYF
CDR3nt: TGCGCCAGCAGCCACGGGACAGGGGGCTTCTACGAGCAGTACTTC

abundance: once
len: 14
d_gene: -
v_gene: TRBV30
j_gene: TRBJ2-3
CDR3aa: CAWSDGVGGGTQYF
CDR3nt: TGTGCCTGGAGTGACGGGGTCGGAGGGGGTACGCAGTATTTT

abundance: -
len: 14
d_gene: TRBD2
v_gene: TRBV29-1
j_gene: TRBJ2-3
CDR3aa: CSVAQTSGEGTQYF
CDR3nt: TGCAGCGTTGCCCAGACTAGCGGGGAGGGTACGCAGTATTTT

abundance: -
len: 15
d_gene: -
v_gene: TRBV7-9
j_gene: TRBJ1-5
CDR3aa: CASSSGLWGNQPQHF
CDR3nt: TGTGCCAGCAGCTCGGGACTTTGGGGCAATCAGCCCCAGCATTTT

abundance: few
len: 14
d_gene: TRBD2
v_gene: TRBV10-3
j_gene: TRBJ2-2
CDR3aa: CAIGGTSSHGELFF
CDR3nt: TGTGCCATCGGCGGGACTAGCAGCCACGGGGAGCTGTTTTTT

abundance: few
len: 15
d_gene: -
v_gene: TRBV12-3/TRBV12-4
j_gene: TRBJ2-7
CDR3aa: CASSFGSRSNYEQYF
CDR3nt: TGTGCCAGCAGTTTTGGCTCAAGGTCAAACTACGAGCAGTACTTC

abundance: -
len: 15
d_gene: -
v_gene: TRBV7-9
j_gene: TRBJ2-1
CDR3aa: CASSLAQRPYNDQFF
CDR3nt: TGTGCCAGCAGCTTAGCGCAACGGCCATACAATGATCAGTTCTTC

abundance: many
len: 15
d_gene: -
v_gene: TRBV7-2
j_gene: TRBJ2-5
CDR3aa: CASSEARGSQETQYF
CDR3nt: TGTGCCAGCAGCGAAGCGAGGGGGTCACAAGAGACCCAGTACTTC

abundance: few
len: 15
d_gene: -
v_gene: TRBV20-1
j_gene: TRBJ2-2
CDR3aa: CSARDLGPGAGELFF
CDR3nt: TGCAGTGCTAGAGACCTGGGACCGGGAGCCGGGGAGCTGTTTTTT

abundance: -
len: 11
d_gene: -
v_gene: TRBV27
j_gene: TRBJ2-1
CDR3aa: CASSLSDRQFF
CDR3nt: TGTGCCAGCAGTTTATCCGATAGGCAGTTCTTC

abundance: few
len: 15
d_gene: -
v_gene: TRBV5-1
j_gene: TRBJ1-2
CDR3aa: CASSLKQQRRDGYTF
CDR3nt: TGCGCCAGCAGCTTGAAGCAACAGCGAAGGGATGGCTACACCTTC

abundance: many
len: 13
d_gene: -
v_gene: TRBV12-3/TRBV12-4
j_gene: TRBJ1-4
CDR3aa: CASSFDLREKLFF
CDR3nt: TGTGCCAGCAGTTTTGACCTCCGTGAAAAACTGTTTTTT

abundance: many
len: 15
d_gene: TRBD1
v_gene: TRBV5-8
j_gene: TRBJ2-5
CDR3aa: CASSTLGTGKGTQYF
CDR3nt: TGTGCCAGCAGCACTTTAGGGACAGGGAAGGGGACCCAGTACTTC

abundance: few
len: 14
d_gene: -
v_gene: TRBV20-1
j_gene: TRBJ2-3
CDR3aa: CSASQGASTDTQYF
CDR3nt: TGCAGTGCTAGCCAGGGCGCAAGCACAGATACGCAGTATTTT

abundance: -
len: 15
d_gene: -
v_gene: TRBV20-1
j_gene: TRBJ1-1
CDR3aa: CSARDPHSLNTEAFF
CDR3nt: TGCAGTGCTAGAGATCCCCACAGTTTAAACACTGAAGCTTTCTTT

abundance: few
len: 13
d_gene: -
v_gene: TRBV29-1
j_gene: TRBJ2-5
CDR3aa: CSVWSAAQETQYF
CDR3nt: TGCAGCGTTTGGTCGGCAGCCCAAGAGACCCAGTACTTC

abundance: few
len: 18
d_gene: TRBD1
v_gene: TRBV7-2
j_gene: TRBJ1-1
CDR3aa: CASSLALLAGGANTEAFF
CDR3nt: TGTGCCAGCAGCTTAGCGCTTTTGGCAGGGGGGGCGAACACTGAAGCTTTCTTT

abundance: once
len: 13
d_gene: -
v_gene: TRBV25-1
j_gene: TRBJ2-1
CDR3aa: CASNERAGNEQFF
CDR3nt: TGTGCCAGCAATGAGAGGGCCGGCAATGAGCAGTTCTTC

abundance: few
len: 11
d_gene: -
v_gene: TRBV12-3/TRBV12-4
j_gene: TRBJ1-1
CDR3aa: CASSLTLEAFF
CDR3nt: TGTGCCAGCAGCCTAACCCTGGAAGCTTTCTTT

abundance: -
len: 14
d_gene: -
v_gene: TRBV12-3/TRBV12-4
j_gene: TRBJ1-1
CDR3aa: CASSFHDSNTEAFF
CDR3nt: TGTGCCAGCAGTTTTCACGACTCGAACACTGAAGCTTTCTTT

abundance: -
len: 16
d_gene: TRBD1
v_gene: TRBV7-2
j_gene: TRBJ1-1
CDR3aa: CASSLVSRGLNTEAFF
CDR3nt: TGTGCCAGCAGCTTAGTAAGCAGGGGGCTTAACACTGAAGCTTTCTTT

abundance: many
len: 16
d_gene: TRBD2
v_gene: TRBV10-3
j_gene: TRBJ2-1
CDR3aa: CAISESLAGIYNEQFF
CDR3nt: TGTGCCATCAGTGAGTCGTTAGCGGGAATCTACAATGAGCAGTTCTTC

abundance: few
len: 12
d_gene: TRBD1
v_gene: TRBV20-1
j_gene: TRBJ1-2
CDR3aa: CSAQTGGSGYTF
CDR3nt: TGCAGTGCCCAGACAGGGGGCTCTGGCTACACCTTC

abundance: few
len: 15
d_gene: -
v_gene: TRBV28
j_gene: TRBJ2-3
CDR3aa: CASSVTPSLTDTQYF
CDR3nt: TGTGCCAGCAGTGTAACACCGTCACTCACAGATACGCAGTATTTT

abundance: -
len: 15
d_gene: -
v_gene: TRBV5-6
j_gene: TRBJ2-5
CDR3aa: CASRYVGLSQETQYF
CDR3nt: TGTGCCAGCAGATATGTCGGACTGAGCCAAGAGACCCAGTACTTC

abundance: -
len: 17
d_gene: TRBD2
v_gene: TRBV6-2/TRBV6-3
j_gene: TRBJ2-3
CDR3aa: CASSYSSLAGGRDTQYF
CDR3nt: TGTGCCAGCAGTTACTCCTCACTGGCGGGGGGGCGGGATACGCAGTATTTT

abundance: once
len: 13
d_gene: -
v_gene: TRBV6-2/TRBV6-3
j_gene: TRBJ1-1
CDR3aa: CASSAWGTTEAFF
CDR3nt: TGTGCCAGCAGTGCGTGGGGGACCACTGAAGCTTTCTTT

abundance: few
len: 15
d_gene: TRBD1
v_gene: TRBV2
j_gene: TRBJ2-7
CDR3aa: CASHSKGQVFNEQYF
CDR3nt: TGTGCCAGCCATTCTAAGGGACAGGTATTCAACGAGCAGTACTTC

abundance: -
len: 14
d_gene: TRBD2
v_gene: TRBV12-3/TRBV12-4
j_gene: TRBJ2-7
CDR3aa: CASTLAGLGREQYF
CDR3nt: TGTGCCAGCACCTTAGCGGGTCTCGGGCGCGAGCAGTACTTC

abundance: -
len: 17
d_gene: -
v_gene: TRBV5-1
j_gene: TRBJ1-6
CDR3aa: CASSLEGSSSYNSPLHF
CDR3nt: TGCGCCAGCAGCTTGGAGGGGTCGAGCTCCTATAATTCACCCCTCCACTTT

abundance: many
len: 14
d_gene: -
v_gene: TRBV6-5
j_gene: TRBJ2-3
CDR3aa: CASSYSRTGDTQYF
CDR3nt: TGTGCCAGCAGTTACTCCAGGACTGGGGATACGCAGTATTTT

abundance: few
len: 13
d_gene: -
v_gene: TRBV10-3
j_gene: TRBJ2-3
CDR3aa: CAIGVEGTDTQYF
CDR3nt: TGTGCCATCGGTGTGGAGGGCACAGATACGCAGTATTTT